These 26 T cell receptor beta chains came from one sample sequenced in a study of blood T cell repertoires in COVID-19. Data came from immunoSEQ multiplex PCR; TCRdb stores just in-frame clones and leaves some out. The table includes around 230,000 clones, roughly 90% detected once. Sequencing was carried out using PBMCs or T cells enriched from blood (not recorded which). Source of these receptors: a woman in her thirties or forties with acute COVID-19.

The rearrangement joins TRBV28 to TRBJ1-1; possible D gene TRBD1, 6 bases. Germline loops: CDR1 MDHEN, CDR2 SYDVKM. The CDR3 covers 15 residues. V dropped 7 bases and J dropped 2 bases, with 17 bases sitting between them. The DNA for the CDR3 is TGTGCCAGCATTATCAGGGGTCGACCAAACACTGAAGCTTTCTTT. Translated: CASIIRGRPNTEAFF.

This clone came up a few times. The rearrangement links TRBV6-5 to TRBJ2-2, with 8 bases fitting TRBD1. The CDR3 has 15 residues. V dropped 2 bases and J dropped 3; count of bases not matched to a gene: 2. Germline V gene data show CDR1 as MNHEY and CDR2 as SVGAGI. The CDR3: CASSYGQGYTGELFF. CDR3 in DNA: TGTGCCAGCAGTTACGGACAGGGTTACACCGGGGAGCTGTTTTTT.

The gene calls are TRBV30 and TRBJ1-6, with D uncertain. The CDR3 is 13 amino acids. The V and J ends lost 7 bases and 3 bases respectively, with 10 bases between them. Germline CDR1 is GTSNPN and CDR2 is SVGIG (reference sequence). CDR3 DNA: TGTGCCTACCACGACATCTATAATTCACCCCTCCACTTT. Translation: CAYHDIYNSPLHF.

This chain connects TRBV3-1 (or the pseudogene TRBV3-2) to TRBJ1-2, with D unresolved. CDR3 length: 14 amino acids. Trimming removed 1 base at V and 2 bases at J, with 8 bases between. Per germline, CDR1 LGHDT and CDR2 YNNKEL (reference sequence). This CDR3 reads CASSQVPGNYGYTF. The DNA of the CDR3 is TGTGCCAGCAGCCAAGTCCCTGGCAACTATGGCTACACCTTC.

The DNA of the CDR3 is TGCGCCAGCAGCTTGGGAGGTAGTCAGCCCCAGCATTTT. This sequence encodes CASSLGGSQPQHF. The chain joins TRBV5-1 to TRBJ1-5; D is uncertain. V lost 0 bases, J lost 6 bases, and 7 bases lay in between. CDR3 size: 13 residues. CDR1 and CDR2 (germline): SGHRS, YFSETQ.

The rearrangement uses TRBV5-1 and TRBJ2-6; no clear D gene. The CDR3 spans 14 residues. Germline V gene data show CDR1 as SGHRS and CDR2 as YFSETQ. The ends were cut back, 0 bases at V and 2 bases at J, with 3 bases in the middle. The CDR3 is CASSLVAGANVLTF. CDR3 DNA sequence: TGCGCCAGCAGCTTGGTAGCTGGGGCCAACGTCCTGACTTTC.

The gene calls are TRBV27 and TRBJ2-3; D is perhaps TRBD2 (6 bases). The CDR3 spans 14 residues. Trimming removed 3 bases at V and 5 bases at J, with 12 bases between. From germline, CDR1 is MNHEY and CDR2 SMNVEV (reference sequence). The CDR3 region is CASSFVAGKDTQYF. DNA of the CDR3: TGTGCCAGCAGTTTCGTGGCGGGGAAAGATACGCAGTATTTT.

The chain employs TRBV14 and TRBJ2-7; TRBD1 agrees at 7 bases. Germline assignment: CDR1 SGHDN and CDR2 FVKESK. This CDR3 is built from 15 residues. The V segment lost 0 bases and the J segment 3 bases; nucleotides outside the gene matches: 5. The CDR3 protein is CASSQDRAGGYEQYF. The CDR3 DNA reads TGTGCCAGCAGCCAAGATCGGGCAGGGGGCTACGAGCAGTACTTC.

A word on this clone: This sample includes further DNA sequences coding for the same CDR3. V gene TRBV7-2 combines with J gene TRBJ1-5; D not certain. Deletions cut 0 bases from V and 2 bases from J, with 5 bases between. This CDR3 is built from 14 residues. Germline values: CDR1 SGHTA, CDR2 FQGNSA. CDR3 loop: CASSLAQGNQPQHF. For the CDR3, the DNA is TGTGCCAGCAGCTTAGCGCAGGGCAATCAGCCCCAGCATTTT.

V and J are TRBV2 and TRBJ1-1; D is unclear. Germline loops: CDR1 SNHLY, CDR2 FYNNEI. This CDR3 has 13 amino acids. Deletions cut 1 base from V and 3 bases from J, with 6 bases between. In nucleotides, the CDR3 is TGTGCCAGCAGTGAAGGGCAGGACACTGAAGCTTTCTTT. Its translation is CASSEGQDTEAFF.

The chain combines TRBV9 with TRBJ2-2; 14 bases agree with TRBD2. Trimming took 4 bases from V and 4 from J; bases not matched to a gene: 6. The germline V gene encodes CDR1 SGDLS and CDR2 YYNGEE. This CDR3 has 17 residues. CDR3 DNA: TGTGCCAGCAGCCCCCGACTAGCGGGGGGGAGCACCGGGGAGCTGTTTTTT. This sequence encodes CASSPRLAGGSTGELFF.

As DNA, the CDR3 is TGTGCTAGTGGTCTACAGTCTAACTATGGCTACACCTTC. It specifies CASGLQSNYGYTF. V gene TRBV12-5 combines with J gene TRBJ1-2; D unresolved. Germline lookup yields CDR1 LGHNT and CDR2 FRNRAP. This CDR3 region has 13 residues. V was trimmed by 5 bases and J by 0 bases, leaving 7 bases between them.

The V gene is TRBV7-3, the J gene TRBJ1-3, with D tentatively TRBD1 (5 bases). The V gene's germline CDR1 is SGHTA and CDR2 FQGTGA. The CDR3 has 15 amino acids. V was clipped by 2 bases and J by 4 bases, with 12 bases between them. CDR3 sequence (DNA): TGTGCCAGCAGCTTATTCGGGGGTTCCGGAAACACCATATATTTT. Protein product: CASSLFGGSGNTIYF. The complete variable domain, with remaining parts taken from reference TRBV7-3 and TRBJ1-3, reads GAGVSQTPSNKVTEKGKYVELRCDPISGHTALYWYRQSLGQGPEFLIYFQGTGAADDSGLPNDRFFAVRPEGSVSTLKIQRTERGDSAVYLCASSLFGGSGNTIYFGEGSWLTVV.

The chain combines TRBV9 with TRBJ1-3; D is uncertain. V lost 4 bases, J lost 0 bases, and 14 bases lay in between. The CDR3 spans 16 residues. Per the germline V gene, CDR1 is SGDLS and CDR2 is YYNGEE. The CDR3 DNA reads TGTGCCAGCAGCCTCCAAGAGGCTAACTCTGGAAACACCATATATTTT. Translated, it gives CASSLQEANSGNTIYF. Looking up the rest from reference TRBV9 and TRBJ1-3 gives the full variable domain: DSGVTQTPKHLITATGQRVTLRCSPRSGDLSVYWYQQSLDQGLQFLIQYYNGEERAKGNILERFSAQQFPDLHSELNLSSLELGDSALYFCASSLQEANSGNTIYFGEGSWLTVV.

The V and J genes are TRBV5-1 and TRBJ2-7, with TRBD1 identical over 9 bases. The CDR3 totals 14 residues. CDR1 is SGHRS and CDR2 is YFSETQ in the germline V gene. Trimming took 4 bases from V and 4 from J; bases not matched to a gene: 6. CDR3 in DNA: TGCGCCAGCAGCGGGACAGGGAAGAATTACGAGCAGTACGTC. As protein: CASSGTGKNYEQYV.

The chain joins TRBV5-1 to TRBJ2-7; 8 positions match TRBD1. In germline, CDR1 is SGHRS, CDR2 YFSETQ. With 4 bases clipped from V and 2 bases from J, the junction kept 5 bases outside the gene matches. The CDR3 length is 14 residues. For the CDR3, the DNA is TGCGCCAGCAGCCTTGGACAGGGTCCCTACGAGCAGTACTTC. Protein product: CASSLGQGPYEQYF.

The rearrangement joins TRBV5-5 to TRBJ1-2; D uncertain. The germline V and J ends were trimmed by 5 bases and 0 bases, with 14 bases remaining between them. This CDR3 spans 15 amino acids. Germline loops: CDR1 SGHKS, CDR2 YYEKEE (reference sequence). The CDR3 coding sequence is TGTGCCAGCAGTTACCAGTGGACTACTAACTATGGCTACACCTTC. Encoded protein: CASSYQWTTNYGYTF.

The chain has TRBV7-3 and TRBJ2-2; tentatively, D is TRBD2 (6 bases). V was clipped by 6 bases and J by 2 bases, with 13 bases between them. The CDR3 runs to 15 residues. The germline V gene has CDR1 SGHTA and CDR2 FQGTGA. CDR3 sequence reads: CASSFGGPNTGELFF. The CDR3 nucleotides read TGTGCCAGCAGTTTCGGGGGACCTAACACCGGGGAGCTGTTTTTT.

The chain employs TRBV9 and TRBJ2-1; perhaps TRBD2 as D (6 bases). The CDR3 extends over 16 amino acids. Trimming cost V 0 bases and J 2 bases, with 12 bases left between them. The germline CDR1 and CDR2 sequences are SGDLS and YYNGEE. In DNA form, the CDR3 reads TGTGCCAGCAGCGTAGGGAGACTAGGTGCCTACAATGAGCAGTTCTTC. As protein: CASSVGRLGAYNEQFF.

The V gene is TRBV27, the J gene TRBJ1-4, with D hard to call. CDR1 is MNHEY and CDR2 is SMNVEV in the germline V gene (reference sequence). The V end was cut by 7 bases, the J end by 8 bases, with 17 bases between. This CDR3 comprises 14 residues. The CDR3 loop reads CASTTGGGREKLFF. As DNA, the CDR3 is TGTGCCAGCACTACTGGCGGAGGCAGGGAAAAACTGTTTTTT.

This clone occurred once. V gene TRBV29-1 combines with J gene TRBJ1-1; D unresolved. From germline, CDR1 is SQVTM and CDR2 ANQGSEA. This CDR3 region has 12 residues. Deletions cut 3 bases from V and 1 base from J, with 6 bases between. Here the CDR3 reads CSVDHGNTEAFF. As DNA, the CDR3 is TGCAGCGTTGATCACGGGAACACTGAAGCTTTCTTT.

The chain is built from TRBV9 and TRBJ1-2, with 8 bases that match TRBD1. V was pared by 3 bases and J by 7 bases, with 8 bases of the junction left unmatched. Germline V gene sequence: CDR1 SGDLS, CDR2 YYNGEE. CDR3 length: 14 residues. The CDR3 spells CASSAQLGTGGYTF. CDR3 coding DNA: TGTGCCAGCAGCGCTCAACTCGGGACAGGTGGCTACACCTTC.

This chain links TRBV4-1 with TRBJ1-4; D possibly corresponds to TRBD1 (5 bases). Germline V CDR1 and CDR2: MGHRA, YSYEKL. This CDR3 has 15 amino acids. Between the trimmed V and J ends, which lost 8 bases and 5 bases, there was a span of 18 bases. The CDR3 DNA reads as TGCGCCAGCGGGGCAGGATTGAGCAAGAATGAAAAACTGTTTTTT. Protein: CASGAGLSKNEKLFF.

The CDR3 is CASDRGSTEAFF. CDR3 nucleotides: TGTGCCAGCGACAGGGGGAGTACTGAAGCTTTCTTT. This chain connects TRBV6-5 to TRBJ1-1, with 9 bases aligning to TRBD1. Trimming cost V 8 bases and J 5 bases; bases outside gene matches: 3. Germline V gene sequence: CDR1 MNHEY, CDR2 SVGAGI. CDR3 length: 12 residues.

This clone was seen just once. One junction end disagrees with the germline gene, perhaps due to a read error. The chain has TRBV5-1 and TRBJ1-1; tentative D call: TRBD1 (6 bases). The CDR3 extends over 13 amino acids. The V gene's germline CDR1 is SGHRS and CDR2 YFSETQ. In DNA, the CDR3 is TGCGCCAGCAACTTGGGAGGGGGCACTGAAGCTTTCTTT. This encodes CASNLGGGTEAFF.

The chain is built from TRBV5-1 and TRBJ2-2; 10 nucleotides agree with TRBD2. V shed 3 bases and J 0 bases; nucleotides not matched to a gene: 8. This CDR3 has 18 residues. CDR1 is SGHRS, CDR2 YFSETQ, per germline. The CDR3 loop reads CASSYGRTSGTNTGELFF. The CDR3 DNA follows: TGCGCCAGCAGCTATGGGCGGACTAGCGGAACGAACACCGGGGAGCTGTTTTTT.